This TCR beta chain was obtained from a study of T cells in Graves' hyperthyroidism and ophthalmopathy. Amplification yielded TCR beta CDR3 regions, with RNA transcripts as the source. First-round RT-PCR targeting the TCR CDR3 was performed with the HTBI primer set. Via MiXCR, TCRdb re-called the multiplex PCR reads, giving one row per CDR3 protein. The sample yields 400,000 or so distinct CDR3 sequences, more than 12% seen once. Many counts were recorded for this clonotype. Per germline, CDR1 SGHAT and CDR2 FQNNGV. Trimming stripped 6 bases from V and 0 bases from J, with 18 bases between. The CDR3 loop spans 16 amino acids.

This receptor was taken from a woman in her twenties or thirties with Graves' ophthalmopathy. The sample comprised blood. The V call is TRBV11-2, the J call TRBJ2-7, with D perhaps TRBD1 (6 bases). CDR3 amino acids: CASSTHTGSGSYEQYF. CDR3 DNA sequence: TGTGCCAGCAGTACCCACACAGGGTCTGGCTCCTACGAGCAGTACTTC. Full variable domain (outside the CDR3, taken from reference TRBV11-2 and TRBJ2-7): EAGVAQSPRYKIIEKRQSVAFWCNPISGHATLYWYQQILGQGPKLLIQFQNNGVVDDSQLPKDRFSAERLKGVDSTLKIQPAKLEDSAVYLCASSTHTGSGSYEQYFGPGTRLTVT.